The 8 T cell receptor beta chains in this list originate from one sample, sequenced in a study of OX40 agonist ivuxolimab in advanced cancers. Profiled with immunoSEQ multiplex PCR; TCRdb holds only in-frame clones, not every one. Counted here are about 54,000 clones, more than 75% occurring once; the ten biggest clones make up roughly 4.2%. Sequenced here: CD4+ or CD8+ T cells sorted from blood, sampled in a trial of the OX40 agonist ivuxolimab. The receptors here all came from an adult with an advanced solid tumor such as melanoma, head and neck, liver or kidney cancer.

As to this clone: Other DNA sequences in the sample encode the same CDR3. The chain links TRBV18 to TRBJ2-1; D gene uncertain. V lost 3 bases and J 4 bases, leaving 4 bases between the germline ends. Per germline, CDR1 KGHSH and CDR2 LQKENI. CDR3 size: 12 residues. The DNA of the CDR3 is TGTGCCAGCTCACCTTCATACAATGAGCAGTTCTTC. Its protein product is CASSPSYNEQFF.

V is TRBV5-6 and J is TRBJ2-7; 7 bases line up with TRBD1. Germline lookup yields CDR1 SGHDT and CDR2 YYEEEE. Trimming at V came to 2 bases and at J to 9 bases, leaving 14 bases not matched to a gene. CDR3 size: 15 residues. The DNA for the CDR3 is TGTGCCAGCAGCTTTAGGAGACAGGGTACCAACACGCAGTACTTC. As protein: CASSFRRQGTNTQYF.

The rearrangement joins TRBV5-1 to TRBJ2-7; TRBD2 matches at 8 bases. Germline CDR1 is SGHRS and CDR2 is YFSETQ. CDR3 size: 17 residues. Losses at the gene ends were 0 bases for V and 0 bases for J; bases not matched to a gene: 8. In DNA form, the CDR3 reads TGCGCCAGCAGCTTGGCCGTCCTAGCGGGCGCCTCCTACGAGCAGTACTTC. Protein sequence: CASSLAVLAGASYEQYF. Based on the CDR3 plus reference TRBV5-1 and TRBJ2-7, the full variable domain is KAGVTQTPRYLIKTRGQQVTLSCSPISGHRSVSWYQQTPGQGLQFLFEYFSETQRNKGNFPGRFSGRQFSNSRSEMNVSTLELGDSALYLCASSLAVLAGASYEQYFGPGTRLTVT.

The CDR3 region is CASSEARGPNQPQHF. DNA of the CDR3: TGTGCCAGCAGTGAAGCGCGGGGCCCCAATCAGCCCCAGCATTTT. The chain joins TRBV2 to TRBJ1-5; the D gene is possibly TRBD1 (5 bases). Looked up from germline, CDR1 is SNHLY and CDR2 is FYNNEI. V lost 0 bases, J lost 3 bases, and 9 bases lay in between. The CDR3 contains 15 residues.

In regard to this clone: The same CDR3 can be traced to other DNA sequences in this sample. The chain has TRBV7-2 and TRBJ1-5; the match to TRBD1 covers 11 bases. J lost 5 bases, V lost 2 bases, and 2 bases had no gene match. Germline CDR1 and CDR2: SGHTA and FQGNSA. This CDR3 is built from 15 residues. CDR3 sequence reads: CASSLRTGGDQPQHF. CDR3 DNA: TGTGCCAGCAGCTTACGGACAGGGGGCGATCAGCCCCAGCATTTT.

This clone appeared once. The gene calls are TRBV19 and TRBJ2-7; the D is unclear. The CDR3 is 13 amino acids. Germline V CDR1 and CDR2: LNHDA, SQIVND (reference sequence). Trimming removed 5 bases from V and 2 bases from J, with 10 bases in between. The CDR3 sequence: CASSASAPYEQYF. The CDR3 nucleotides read TGTGCCAGTAGTGCGTCAGCCCCCTACGAGCAGTACTTC.

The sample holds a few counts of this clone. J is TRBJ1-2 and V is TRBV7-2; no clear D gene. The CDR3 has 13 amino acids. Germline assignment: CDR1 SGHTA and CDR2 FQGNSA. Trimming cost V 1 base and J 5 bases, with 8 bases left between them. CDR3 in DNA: TGTGCCAGCAGCTTAGTCTCTGAGTATGGCTACACCTTC. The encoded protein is CASSLVSEYGYTF.

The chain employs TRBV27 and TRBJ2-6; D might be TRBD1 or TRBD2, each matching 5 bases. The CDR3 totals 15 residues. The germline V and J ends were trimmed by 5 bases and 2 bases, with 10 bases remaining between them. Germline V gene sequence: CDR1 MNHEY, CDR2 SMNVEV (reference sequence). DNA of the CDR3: TGTGCCAGCAGTCCCCGGGGCACTGGGGCCAACGTCCTGACTTTC. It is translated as CASSPRGTGANVLTF.